This entry is about one T cell receptor (beta chain). Its matching antigen is unknown. This record comes from a study of beta chain features in type 1 diabetes. The CDR3 totals 14 residues. The V end lost 1 base, the J end lost 4 bases, and 11 bases lay between the germline ends. Germline CDR1 reads SEHNR; CDR2 reads FQNEAQ (reference sequence). Investigators reverse transcribed all isolated RNA, so they sequenced expressed TCRB transcripts. Libraries were prepared by immunoSEQ multiplex PCR; TCRdb keeps only in-frame clonotypes and omits some of them. This sample has fewer than 400,000 clones, with 8% found just once. Whole-study results and caveats: At VDJ recombination sites, type 1 diabetes patients had fewer insertions and more deleted nucleotides.

This sequence originates from a woman aged 18-29 years in good health. This chain joins TRBV7-9 and TRBJ2-7; D is ambiguous. Sequenced sample: central memory CD4+ T cells from blood. The CDR3 here is CASSLEGLPYEQYF. CDR3 sequence (DNA): TGTGCCAGCAGCTTAGAGGGTCTTCCTTACGAGCAGTACTTC.